Presented here are 18 T cell receptor beta chains from one specimen sequenced in a study of blood T cell repertoires in COVID-19. Method: immunoSEQ multiplex PCR; TCRdb's copy keeps in-frame clones and lacks some. The sample holds about 120,000 clones; roughly 80% are singletons and the top ten take roughly 7.9%. Specimen: peripheral blood. All receptors derive from a human donor in a cohort sampled during active COVID-19.

Turning to this clone: This CDR3 is also generated by other DNA sequences in the sample. The rearrangement links TRBV7-9 to TRBJ2-7; 9 nucleotides agree with TRBD2. CDR1 and CDR2 (germline): SEHNR, FQNEAQ (reference sequence). After removal of 1 base from V and 2 bases from J, the junction contained 0 bases not matched to a gene. There are 14 residues in the CDR3. CDR3 region: CASSLVAGAYEQYF. The CDR3 region has the DNA TGTGCCAGCAGCTTAGTAGCGGGAGCCTACGAGCAGTACTTC.

CDR3 DNA: TGTGCCAGCAGCGAACGGAGGTTAGGCGAGCAGTACTTC. It specifies CASSERRLGEQYF. The chain carries TRBV3-1 (or the pseudogene TRBV3-2) and TRBJ2-7; perhaps TRBD2 as D (5 bases). The germline gives CDR1 LGHDT, CDR2 YNNKEL (reference sequence). V was clipped by 5 bases and J by 6 bases, with 14 bases between them. This CDR3 comprises 13 residues.

This chain joins TRBV9 and TRBJ1-1, with D perhaps matching TRBD1 (5 bases). CDR3 length: 13 amino acids. V lost 3 bases, J lost 1 base, and 7 bases lay in between. In germline, CDR1 is SGDLS, CDR2 YYNGEE. This CDR3 reads CASSAGGNTEAFF. Written as DNA, the CDR3 is TGTGCCAGCAGCGCCGGGGGGAACACTGAAGCTTTCTTT.

The V call is TRBV3-1 (or the pseudogene TRBV3-2), the J call TRBJ2-7; 7 bases map to TRBD2. Trimming took 9 bases from V and 2 from J; bases not matched to a gene: 13. The CDR3 runs 15 residues. CDR1 LGHDT and CDR2 YNNKEL come from the germline V gene (reference sequence). The CDR3 loop reads CASLGGVRHPYEQYF. The CDR3 coding sequence is TGTGCCAGTTTGGGGGGGGTGCGCCACCCCTACGAGCAGTACTTC.

This clone has more than one count but fewer than ten. The chain links TRBV11-2 to TRBJ2-7; perhaps TRBD1 as D (5 bases). CDR3 length: 16 amino acids. CDR1 and CDR2 (germline): SGHAT, FQNNGV. The germline V and J ends were trimmed by 2 bases and 0 bases, with 14 bases remaining between them. For the CDR3, the DNA is TGTGCCAGCAGCTTACGTCTGACAGAGAGCTCCTACGAGCAGTACTTC. Residues: CASSLRLTESSYEQYF.

The chain recombines TRBV9 with TRBJ2-5, with a possible D match to TRBD2 (5 bases). CDR3 length: 13 residues. Germline CDR1 and CDR2: SGDLS and YYNGEE. Trimming took off 0 bases at V and 3 bases at J, with 6 bases between the two ends. In DNA, the CDR3 is TGTGCCAGCAGCGTAGCCGGGGAAGAGACCCAGTACTTC. Translated, it gives CASSVAGEETQYF.

CDR3 amino acids: CASSPSYGSEAFF. The CDR3 DNA sequence: TGTGCCAGCAGTCCATCGTATGGCAGTGAAGCTTTCTTT. The chain combines TRBV12-3 or TRBV12-4 with TRBJ1-1, with unresolved D. V was pared by 5 bases and J by 7 bases, with 14 bases between. This CDR3 is 13 amino acids long.

The CDR3: CASSPRLGTSHEQYF. The CDR3 DNA reads TGTGCCAGCAGTCCCCGACTAGGGACGTCCCACGAGCAGTACTTC. The V call is TRBV27, the J call TRBJ2-7; a possible D gene is TRBD2 (6 bases). The germline V and J ends were trimmed by 5 bases and 5 bases, with 19 bases remaining between them. Germline CDR1 MNHEY, CDR2 SMNVEV (reference sequence). This CDR3 contains 15 residues.

The rearrangement joins TRBV27 to TRBJ2-7, with D maybe TRBD1 (5 bases). V was trimmed by 8 bases and J by 0 bases, leaving 11 bases between them. Germline lookup yields CDR1 MNHEY and CDR2 SMNVEV (reference sequence). CDR3 length equals 13 residues. CDR3 protein: CASADKGSYEQYF. The CDR3 DNA is TGTGCCAGCGCGGACAAGGGCTCCTACGAGCAGTACTTC.

This clone occurred a few times. The chain is built from TRBV30 and TRBJ1-2; 8 nucleotides agree with TRBD1. Germline V gene lookup returns CDR1 GTSNPN and CDR2 SVGIG (reference sequence). Trimming took 7 bases from V and 8 from J; bases not matched to a gene: 6. This CDR3 contains 11 residues. The CDR3 DNA sequence: TGTGCCTCAGGACAGGGTTGGGGCTACACCTTC. Protein product: CASGQGWGYTF.

This rearrangement joins TRBV28 to TRBJ1-5; no clear D gene. The CDR3 spans 15 residues. Trimming cost V 6 bases and J 5 bases, with 17 bases left between them. CDR1 is MDHEN, CDR2 SYDVKM, per germline. CDR3 DNA sequence: TGTGCCAGCAGCCCGGGGATTGGGCCCTATCAGCCCCAGCATTTT. Translation gives CASSPGIGPYQPQHF.

The chain employs TRBV2 and TRBJ1-2, with D possibly TRBD1 on 5 matching bases. V dropped 7 bases and J dropped 4 bases, with 13 bases sitting between them. CDR3 length: 13 amino acids. Germline CDR1 and CDR2: SNHLY and FYNNEI. As DNA, the CDR3 is TGTGCCAGCACGGGGGGATCCAGCTATGGCTACACCTTC. It is translated as CASTGGSSYGYTF.

V and J are TRBV6-1 and TRBJ1-3; TRBD1 aligns across 7 bases. This CDR3 has 16 amino acids. The junction had 11 bases not matched to a gene; V was cut back by 6 bases and J by 3 bases. CDR1 and CDR2 from the germline V gene are MNHNS and SASEGT. The CDR3 nucleotides read TGTGCCAGCAGAGAACCCCCCAGGGGGATTGGAAACACCATATATTTT. Its translation is CASREPPRGIGNTIYF.

Only one count was recorded for this clone. This chain links TRBV6-6 with TRBJ1-6; D unclear. Germline-derived CDR1 and CDR2 are MNHNY and SVGAGI (reference sequence). Between the trimmed V and J ends, which lost 5 bases and 11 bases, there was a span of 16 bases. There are 14 residues in the CDR3. This CDR3 is CASSTGGGSPPLHF. The DNA of the CDR3 is TGTGCCAGCAGTACTGGTGGAGGGTCGCCACCCCTCCACTTT.

The gene calls are TRBV7-6 and TRBJ2-7, with 9 positions matching TRBD1. With 6 bases clipped from V and 5 bases from J, the junction kept 8 bases outside the gene matches. The CDR3 is 14 residues long. Per the germline V gene, CDR1 is SGHVS and CDR2 is FNYEAQ. Here the CDR3 reads CASRSGTGFDEQYF. The CDR3 nucleotides read TGTGCCAGCAGATCCGGGACAGGGTTCGACGAGCAGTACTTC.

This clone was seen a single time. V gene TRBV30 combines with J gene TRBJ1-3; no reliable D call. The CDR3 contains 13 residues. Germline CDR1 GTSNPN, CDR2 SVGIG (reference sequence). V gave up 2 bases and J gave up 6 bases, with 11 bases separating them. The CDR3 DNA reads TGTGCCTGGAGTTTCGCCCAACTAAACACCATATATTTT. The encoded protein is CAWSFAQLNTIYF.

V gene TRBV5-4 combines with J gene TRBJ1-2, with 10 bases that match TRBD1. From germline, CDR1 is SGHNT and CDR2 YYREEE (reference sequence). CDR3 size: 15 residues. V lost 4 bases and J lost 2; bases outside the gene matches: 5. The CDR3 sequence: CASSPKGQGNYGYTF. In DNA, the CDR3 is TGTGCCAGCAGCCCGAAGGGACAGGGGAACTATGGCTACACCTTC.

CDR3 in amino acids: CASSEAPGGLSYNEQFF. CDR3 nucleotides: TGTGCCAGCAGTGAAGCCCCAGGGGGCCTCTCCTACAATGAGCAGTTCTTC. The J gene is TRBJ2-1, the V gene TRBV6-1; 8 nucleotides line up with TRBD1. This CDR3 has 17 amino acids. Germline CDR1 is MNHNS and CDR2 is SASEGT. V dropped 0 bases and J dropped 0; count of bases not matched to a gene: 4.